This TCR beta chain was documented in a study of CD8 T cells in ankylosing spondylitis. This clonotype was counted only a few times. What it binds is not known. One entry per CDR3 protein results from TCRdb running MiXCR on the 5' RACE reads. The data hold hundreds of thousands of distinct CDR3 sequences, with about 19% observed a single time. The CDR3 loop spans 12 amino acids. The germline V gene has CDR1 MDHEN and CDR2 SYDVKM. V trimming: 8 bases; J trimming: 4 bases; junction bases outside the gene matches: 4. Regarding the study as a whole: Blood from ankylosing spondylitis patients appeared to carry a characteristic roughly 8-variant TCR beta motif.

The chain couples TRBV28 to TRBJ2-5, with 7 bases lining up with TRBD1. The sequenced sample consisted of blood, either unsorted or a sorted T cell fraction (not recorded which). The TCR sequence derives from a male donor with ankylosing spondylitis or in good health (not recorded which). The CDR3 region is CASYRGRETQYF. In DNA form, the CDR3 reads TGTGCCAGCTACAGGGGAAGAGAGACCCAGTACTTC.